The 21 T cell receptor beta chains below were found in one sample sequenced in a study of T-cell reconstitution after alpha-beta-depleted transplantation in children. Unique molecular identifiers were built into the TCRbeta library. TCRdb redid the calling of the PCR reads with MiXCR, one entry per CDR3 protein. The profile shows around 490,000 distinct CDR3 sequences, roughly 10% of them singletons. The input for sequencing was PBMCs, mostly from graft donor cells, taken 180 days after TCRalphabeta/CD19-depleted stem cell transplant. These receptors were obtained from a female patient aged 2 to 10 who had a stem cell transplant for aplastic anemia, so the T cells may come from the graft donor.

This clonotype has only a few counts. The chain joins TRBV7-2 to TRBJ2-3; 13 bases match TRBD2. Germline CDR1 reads SGHTA; CDR2 reads FQGNSA. The CDR3 is made up of 14 amino acids. The J segment lost 8 bases and the V segment lost 11 bases, leaving 10 bases of the junction unmatched. The CDR3 spells CAGGTSGAPGTQYF. CDR3 DNA: TGTGCCGGGGGGACTAGCGGGGCCCCCGGTACGCAGTATTTT.

This chain links TRBV4-1 with TRBJ1-5; no clear D. Looked up from germline, CDR1 is MGHRA and CDR2 is YSYEKL. The CDR3 is 15 amino acids. V lost 1 base, J lost 2 bases, and 9 bases lay in between. CDR3 residues: CASSQGPGGNQPQHF. The CDR3 DNA reads TGCGCCAGCAGCCAAGGGCCAGGCGGCAATCAGCCCCAGCATTTT.

The gene calls are TRBV12-5 and TRBJ2-5; TRBD2 matches 11 bases. Germline CDR1 LGHNT, CDR2 FRNRAP. This CDR3 contains 17 residues. V gave up 4 bases and J gave up 1 base; unmatched junction bases: 8. CDR3 protein: CASGSIPGLAVQETQYF. CDR3 bases: TGTGCTAGTGGTTCCATCCCGGGACTAGCGGTCCAAGAGACCCAGTACTTC. Filled out from reference TRBV12-5 and TRBJ2-5, the complete variable domain reads DARVTQTPRHKVTEMGQEVTMRCQPILGHNTVFWYRQTMMQGLELLAYFRNRAPLDDSGMPKDRFSAEMPDATLATLKIQPSEPRDSAVYFCASGSIPGLAVQETQYFGPGTRLLVL.

The sample holds many counts of this clonotype. The V call is TRBV6-2 or TRBV6-3, the J call TRBJ1-5, with D uncertain. The V gene lost 2 bases and the J gene lost 11 bases, with 10 bases spanning the gap. CDR1 is MNHEY, CDR2 SVGEGT, per germline. This CDR3 is 12 amino acids long. This CDR3 is CASSYPVSTQHF. As DNA, the CDR3 is TGTGCCAGCAGTTACCCGGTTTCGACCCAGCATTTT.

V usage is TRBV24-1 and J usage is TRBJ2-1; D is unclear. The germline V and J ends were trimmed by 0 bases and 7 bases, with 9 bases remaining between them. Germline CDR1 and CDR2: KGHDR and SFDVKD. This CDR3 contains 14 residues. The DNA for the CDR3 is TGTGCCACCAGTGATTTGACTTCAGCGAATGAGCAGTTCTTC. It yields the protein CATSDLTSANEQFF.

This chain uses TRBV12-5 with TRBJ1-3; D is unclear. The CDR3 contains 17 residues. The germline gives CDR1 LGHNT, CDR2 FRNRAP. Trimming cost V 0 bases and J 3 bases, with 15 bases left between them. Written as DNA, the CDR3 is TGTGCTAGTGGTTTGGTACTCGCAGATATCAGTGGAAACACCATATATTTT. Translated: CASGLVLADISGNTIYF.

This clonotype was seen more than once but under ten times. The chain joins TRBV3-1 to TRBJ2-1; 7 nucleotides agree with TRBD1. With 4 bases clipped from V and 3 bases from J, the junction kept 6 bases outside the gene matches. Germline V gene sequence: CDR1 LGHDT, CDR2 YNNKEL (reference sequence). The length of the CDR3 is 15 residues. The CDR3 coding sequence is TGTGCCAGCAGCCCCCGGGACAGTCGCTACAATGAGCAGTTCTTC. Translation: CASSPRDSRYNEQFF.

This chain uses TRBV6-5 with TRBJ2-2; no firm D call. V was trimmed by 1 base and J by 5 bases, leaving 5 bases between them. Germline CDR1 MNHEY, CDR2 SVGAGI. This CDR3 is 13 amino acids long. CDR3 region: CASSYLLTGELFF. The CDR3 region has the DNA TGTGCCAGCAGTTACTTATTAACCGGGGAGCTGTTTTTT.

This clonotype showed up just a few times. The genes are TRBV4-1 and TRBJ1-5; D not certain. Trimming removed 0 bases at V and 0 bases at J, with 6 bases between. The CDR3 is made up of 15 amino acids. From germline, CDR1 is MGHRA and CDR2 YSYEKL. CDR3 coding DNA: TGCGCCAGCAGCCAAGAGGGAAATAGCAATCAGCCCCAGCATTTT. This gives the protein CASSQEGNSNQPQHF.

This clonotype was observed a handful of times. The rearrangement joins TRBV7-8 to TRBJ2-6; 8 nucleotides match TRBD1. The V and J ends lost 5 bases and 5 bases, in that order; junction bases with no gene match: 2. Germline loops: CDR1 SGHVS, CDR2 FQNEAQ. This CDR3 contains 14 residues. The CDR3 loop is CASSRTGWANVLTF. The CDR3 region has the DNA TGTGCCAGCAGCCGGACAGGGTGGGCCAACGTCCTGACTTTC.

This clonotype was recorded at least ten times. The chain employs TRBV29-1 and TRBJ1-2, with 8 bases that match TRBD1. The germline gives CDR1 SQVTM, CDR2 ANQGSEA. The CDR3 is 17 amino acids. V gave up 6 bases and J gave up 3 bases; unmatched junction bases: 18. The CDR3 reads CSVSDRGHTYSYYGYTF. As DNA, the CDR3 is TGCAGCGTATCCGACAGGGGCCATACCTATTCCTACTATGGCTACACCTTC. The full variable domain, rest sourced from reference TRBV29-1 and TRBJ1-2, is SAVISQKPSRDICQRGTSLTIQCQVDSQVTMMFWYRQQPGQSLTLIATANQGSEATYESGFVIDKFPISRPNLTFSTLTVSNMSPEDSSIYLCSVSDRGHTYSYYGYTFGSGTRLTVV.

This chain joins TRBV9 and TRBJ2-7; D tentatively fits TRBD1 or TRBD2 (5 bases each). The germline V and J ends were trimmed by 4 bases and 3 bases, with 11 bases remaining between them. The CDR3 loop spans 13 amino acids. The germline V gene has CDR1 SGDLS and CDR2 YYNGEE. The CDR3 spells CASSPQGVYEQYF. The CDR3 DNA is TGTGCCAGCAGCCCCCAGGGAGTCTACGAGCAGTACTTC.

The V call is TRBV7-2, the J call TRBJ2-5; D remains unclear. Looked up from germline, CDR1 is SGHTA and CDR2 is FQGNSA. The CDR3 is 12 residues long. The V and J ends lost 5 bases and 5 bases respectively, with 9 bases between them. CDR3 sequence reads: CASSRTLETQYF. The CDR3 nucleotides are TGTGCCAGCAGCCGAACTTTGGAGACCCAGTACTTC.

The chain has TRBV7-2 and TRBJ1-3; D is ambiguous. V gave up 1 base and J gave up 5 bases, with 12 bases separating them. The CDR3 has 15 amino acids. Germline V gene lookup returns CDR1 SGHTA and CDR2 FQGNSA. The CDR3 DNA sequence: TGTGCCAGCAGCTTAGGGTTGTCGGGGAGAAACACCATATATTTT. It specifies CASSLGLSGRNTIYF.

This clonotype was found a few times. The V and J genes are TRBV7-2 and TRBJ2-2, with D unresolved. In germline, CDR1 is SGHTA, CDR2 FQGNSA. V was pared by 11 bases and J by 9 bases, with 13 bases between. This CDR3 is 11 amino acids long. CDR3 sequence: CAYGRARELFF. The CDR3 DNA sequence: TGTGCCTACGGACGCGCGCGGGAGCTGTTTTTT.

The V gene is TRBV7-2, the J gene TRBJ2-3, with 8 nucleotides matching TRBD2. From germline, CDR1 is SGHTA and CDR2 FQGNSA. The length of the CDR3 is 16 residues. V was pared by 0 bases and J by 2 bases, with 4 bases of the junction left unmatched. For the CDR3, the DNA is TGTGCCAGCAGCTTAGCGGGGACTAGGGACACAGATACGCAGTATTTT. It yields the protein CASSLAGTRDTDTQYF.

Turning to this clonotype: This CDR3 is missing its conserved last phenylalanine or tryptophan, likely due to a read error. This chain links TRBV6-1 with TRBJ1-1; no definite D call. Germline CDR1 is MNHNS and CDR2 is SASEGT. The CDR3 runs to 19 residues. Trimming removed 5 bases at V and 2 bases at J, with 27 bases between. The CDR3 sequence is CASSRKLGGFLTANTEAFI. The DNA of the CDR3 is TGTGCCAGCAGTCGCAAACTTGGAGGTTTCCTCACTGCTAACACTGAAGCTTTCATT.

The DNA for the CDR3 is TGTGCCAGCAGTGAAGCCCAGGTTCAAGAGACCCAGTACTTC. Translation gives CASSEAQVQETQYF. The chain links TRBV25-1 to TRBJ2-5; no clear D gene. Germline values: CDR1 MGHDK, CDR2 SYGVNS. This CDR3 has 14 amino acids. Trimming left V 2 bases short and J 2 bases short, with 9 bases between.

In its sample, this clonotype was seen a few times. The chain employs TRBV14 and TRBJ2-5; the D call may be TRBD1 or TRBD2 (5 bases each). Trimming cost V 1 base and J 0 bases, with 15 bases left between them. Germline assignment: CDR1 SGHDN and CDR2 FVKESK. The CDR3 has 17 amino acids. In DNA form, the CDR3 reads TGTGCCAGCAGCCAAGTTGGGACGGGTTGGTACCAAGAGACCCAGTACTTC. This codes for CASSQVGTGWYQETQYF.

This clonotype was counted many times. The chain carries TRBV20-1 and TRBJ2-1; D remains unclear. CDR1 and CDR2 from the germline V gene are DFQATT and SNEGSKA (reference sequence). The CDR3 sequence is 16 residues long. Trimming took 3 bases from V and 0 from J, leaving 15 bases between them. The CDR3, as DNA: TGCAGTGCTAGGGTGGTGAATTCCCTCTCCTACAATGAGCAGTTCTTC. Residues: CSARVVNSLSYNEQFF.

The rearrangement joins TRBV10-3 to TRBJ1-2; 8 nucleotides line up with TRBD1. The CDR3 length is 14 residues. V gave up 6 bases and J gave up 3 bases; unmatched junction bases: 6. The germline CDR1 and CDR2 sequences are ENHRY and SYGVKD. The chain's CDR3 is CAISLGQGDYGYTF. DNA of the CDR3: TGTGCCATCAGCCTAGGACAGGGTGACTATGGCTACACCTTC.